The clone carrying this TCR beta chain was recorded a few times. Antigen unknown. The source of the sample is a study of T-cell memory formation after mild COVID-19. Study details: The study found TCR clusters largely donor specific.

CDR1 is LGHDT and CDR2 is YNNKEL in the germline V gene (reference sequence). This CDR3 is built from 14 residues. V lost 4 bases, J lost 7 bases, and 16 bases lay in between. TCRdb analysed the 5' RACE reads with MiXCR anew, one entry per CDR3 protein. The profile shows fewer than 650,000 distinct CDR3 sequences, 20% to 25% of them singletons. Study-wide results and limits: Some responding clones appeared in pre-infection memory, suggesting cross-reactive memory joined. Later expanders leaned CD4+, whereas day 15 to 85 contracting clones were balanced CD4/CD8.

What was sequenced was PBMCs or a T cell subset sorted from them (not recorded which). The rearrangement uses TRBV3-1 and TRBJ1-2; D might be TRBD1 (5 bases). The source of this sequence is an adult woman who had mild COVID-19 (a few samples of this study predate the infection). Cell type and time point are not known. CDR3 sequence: CASSPGAVRGGYTF. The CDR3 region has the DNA TGTGCCAGCAGCCCCGGGGCCGTAAGGGGTGGCTACACCTTC.